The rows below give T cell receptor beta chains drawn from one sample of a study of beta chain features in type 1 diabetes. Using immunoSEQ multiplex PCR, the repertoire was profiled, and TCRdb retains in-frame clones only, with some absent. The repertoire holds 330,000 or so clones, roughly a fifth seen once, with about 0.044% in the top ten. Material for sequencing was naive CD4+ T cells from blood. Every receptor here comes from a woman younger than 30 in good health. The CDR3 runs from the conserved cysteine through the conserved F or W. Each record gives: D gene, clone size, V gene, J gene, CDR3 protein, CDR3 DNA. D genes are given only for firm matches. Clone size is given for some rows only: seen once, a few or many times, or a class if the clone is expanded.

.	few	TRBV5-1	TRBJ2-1	CASSVGHRLGEQFF	TGCGCCAGCAGCGTGGGACATAGGTTGGGTGAGCAGTTCTTC
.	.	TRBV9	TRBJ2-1	CASSVVGDSYNEQFF	TGTGCCAGCAGCGTAGTAGGGGACTCCTACAATGAGCAGTTCTTC
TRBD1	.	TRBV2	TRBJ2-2	CASSRQGSVTGELFF	TGTGCCAGCAGTAGACAGGGGTCGGTCACCGGGGAGCTGTTTTTT
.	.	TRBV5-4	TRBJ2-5	CASSPGGETQYF	TGTGCCAGCAGCCCCGGCGGGGAGACCCAGTACTTC
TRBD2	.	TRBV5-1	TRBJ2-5	CASRSSGRETQYF	TGCGCCAGCAGAAGTAGCGGGAGAGAGACCCAGTACTTC
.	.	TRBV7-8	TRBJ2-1	CASSHRTSAYNEQFF	TGTGCCAGCAGCCATCGGACTTCGGCCTACAATGAGCAGTTCTTC
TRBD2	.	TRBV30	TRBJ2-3	CAWRPGGGSQYF	TGTGCCTGGAGGCCGGGAGGGGGATCGCAGTATTTT
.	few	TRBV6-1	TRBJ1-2	CASRDPRGALTAYTF	TGTGCCAGCAGAGATCCACGGGGGGCGCTTACTGCCTACACCTTC
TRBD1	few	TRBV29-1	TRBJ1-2	CSVERTGSNYGYTF	TGCAGCGTTGAGAGGACAGGGTCTAACTATGGCTACACCTTC
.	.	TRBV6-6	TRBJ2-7	CASSYPGLYEQYF	TGTGCCAGCAGTTACCCAGGACTTTACGAGCAGTACTTC
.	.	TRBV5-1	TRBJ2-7	CASSLVQGYEQYF	TGCGCCAGCAGCTTGGTACAGGGTTACGAGCAGTACTTC
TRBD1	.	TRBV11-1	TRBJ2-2	CASSGDRGRVNTGELFF	TGTGCCAGCAGCGGGGACAGGGGGCGTGTAAACACCGGGGAGCTGTTTTTT
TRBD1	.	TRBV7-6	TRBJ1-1	CASSFDMGDRGNTEAFF	TGTGCCAGCAGCTTTGACATGGGGGACAGGGGGAACACTGAAGCTTTCTTT
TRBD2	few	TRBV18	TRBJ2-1	CASSPDLAGGPYNEQFF	TGTGCCAGCTCACCGGATCTAGCGGGAGGGCCGTACAATGAGCAGTTCTTC
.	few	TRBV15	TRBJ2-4	CATSRDMATKNIQYF	TGTGCCACCAGCAGAGATATGGCGACAAAAAACATTCAGTACTTC
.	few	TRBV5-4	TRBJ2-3	CASSLAGVRDTDTQYF	TGTGCCAGCAGCTTGGCCGGCGTGCGGGACACAGATACGCAGTATTTT
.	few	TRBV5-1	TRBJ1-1	CASSFRGTGTEAFF	TGCGCCAGCAGCTTTCGGGGGACGGGCACTGAAGCTTTCTTT
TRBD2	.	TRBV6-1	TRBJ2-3	CASHGTSYPDTQYF	TGTGCCAGCCACGGGACTAGCTACCCAGATACGCAGTATTTT
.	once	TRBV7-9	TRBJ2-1	CASSLEAGKDEQFF	TGTGCCAGCAGCTTAGAAGCCGGGAAAGATGAGCAGTTCTTC
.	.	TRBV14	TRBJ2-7	CASSQGRGTAYEQYF	TGTGCCAGCAGCCAAGGTCGGGGAACGGCCTACGAGCAGTACTTC
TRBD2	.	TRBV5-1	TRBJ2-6	CASSLVPSGIGGANVLTF	TGCGCCAGCAGCTTGGTCCCCAGCGGGATAGGCGGGGCCAACGTCCTGACTTTC
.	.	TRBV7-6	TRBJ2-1	CASSLGLVNEQFF	TGTGCCAGCAGCTTAGGGCTAGTAAATGAGCAGTTCTTC
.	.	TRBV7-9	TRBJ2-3	CASTLQGTTDTQYF	TGTGCCAGCACGCTACAGGGAACCACAGATACGCAGTATTTT
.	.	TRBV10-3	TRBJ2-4	CAISDRANAKNIQYF	TGTGCCATCAGTGACAGGGCGAATGCCAAAAACATTCAGTACTTC
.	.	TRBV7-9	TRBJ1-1	CASRKESNTEAFF	TGTGCCAGCAGGAAGGAGTCGAACACTGAAGCTTTCTTT
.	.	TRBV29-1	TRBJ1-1	CSVEGLNTEAFF	TGCAGCGTTGAAGGGCTGAACACTGAAGCTTTCTTT
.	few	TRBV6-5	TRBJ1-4	CASSSQQELNEKLFF	TGTGCCAGCAGCTCTCAACAGGAACTTAATGAAAAACTGTTTTTT
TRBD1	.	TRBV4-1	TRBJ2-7	CASSQTGYEQYF	TGCGCCAGCAGCCAGACAGGGTACGAGCAGTACTTC
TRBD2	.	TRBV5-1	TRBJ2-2	CASSLDLADITGELFF	TGCGCCAGCAGCTTGGACCTAGCGGACATCACCGGGGAGCTGTTTTTT
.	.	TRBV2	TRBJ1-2	CATEADGRECTF	TGTGCCACCGAAGCGGACGGACGCGAGTGCACCTTC
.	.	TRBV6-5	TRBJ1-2	CASSYPGGRGYTF	TGTGCCAGCAGTTACCCCGGGGGACGCGGCTACACCTTC
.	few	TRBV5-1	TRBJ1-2	CASSLEAAGYTF	TGCGCCAGCAGCTTGGAGGCGGCAGGCTACACCTTC
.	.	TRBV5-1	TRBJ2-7	CASSLSGVLGEQYF	TGCGCCAGCAGCTTGTCCGGGGTCCTTGGGGAGCAGTACTTC
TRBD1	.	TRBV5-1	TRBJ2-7	CASAPVRTGAEQYF	TGCGCCAGCGCTCCCGTGAGGACAGGGGCCGAGCAGTACTTC
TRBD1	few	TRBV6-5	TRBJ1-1	CASRTGTGTEAFF	TGTGCCAGCAGAACCGGGACAGGGACTGAAGCTTTCTTT
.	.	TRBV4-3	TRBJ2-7	CASSQDPGPYEQYF	TGCGCCAGCAGCCAAGATCCTGGGCCCTACGAGCAGTACTTC
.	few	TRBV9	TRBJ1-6	CASSARDSPLHF	TGTGCCAGCAGCGCCAGGGATTCACCCCTCCACTTT
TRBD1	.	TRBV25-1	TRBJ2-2	CASTGTGFTGELFF	TGTGCCAGCACCGGGACAGGGTTCACCGGGGAGCTGTTTTTT
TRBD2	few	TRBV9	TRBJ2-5	CASSNLAGVETQYF	TGTGCCAGCAGCAACTTAGCGGGAGTGGAGACCCAGTACTTC
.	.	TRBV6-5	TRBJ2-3	CASSNSDTQYF	TGTGCCAGCAGCAATAGTGATACGCAGTATTTT
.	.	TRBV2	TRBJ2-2	CASSEVQAGELFF	TGTGCCAGCAGTGAAGTCCAGGCCGGGGAGCTGTTTTTT
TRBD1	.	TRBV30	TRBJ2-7	CALGTGGVSYEQYF	TGTGCCTTAGGGACAGGGGGTGTCTCCTACGAGCAGTACTTC
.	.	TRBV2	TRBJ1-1	CASSSDKNTEAFF	TGTGCCAGCAGTTCGGACAAGAACACTGAAGCTTTCTTT
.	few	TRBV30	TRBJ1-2	CAWSLSGQNDYTF	TGTGCCTGGAGTCTCTCGGGACAAAACGACTACACCTTC
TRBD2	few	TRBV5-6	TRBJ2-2	CASRSSGRANTGELFF	TGTGCCAGCAGATCTAGCGGGAGGGCAAACACCGGGGAGCTGTTTTTT
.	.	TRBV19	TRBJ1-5	CASSIAGNQPQHF	TGTGCCAGTAGTATAGCAGGCAATCAGCCCCAGCATTTT
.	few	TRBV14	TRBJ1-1	CASSPGFEVAFF	TGTGCCAGCAGCCCCGGATTCGAGGTAGCTTTCTTT
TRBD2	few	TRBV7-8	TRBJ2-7	CASSGGRAPLSYEQYF	TGTGCCAGCAGCGGCGGGAGGGCACCTCTCTCCTACGAGCAGTACTTC
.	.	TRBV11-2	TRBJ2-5	CASSSIPGTQETQYF	TGTGCCAGCAGCTCCATCCCCGGGACACAAGAGACCCAGTACTTC
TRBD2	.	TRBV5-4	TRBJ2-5	CASSLVSGSGETQYF	TGTGCCAGCAGTTTGGTTAGCGGGAGCGGCGAGACCCAGTACTTC
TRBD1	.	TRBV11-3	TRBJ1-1	CASSFQTGGTEAFF	TGTGCCAGCAGCTTTCAGACAGGGGGAACTGAAGCTTTCTTT
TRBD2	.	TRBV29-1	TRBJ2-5	CSVGLAGGPQETQYF	TGCAGCGTTGGACTAGCGGGGGGGCCCCAAGAGACCCAGTACTTC
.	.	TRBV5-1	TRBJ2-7	CASSLAGSPYEQYF	TGCGCCAGCAGCTTGGCCGGGAGCCCCTACGAGCAGTACTTC
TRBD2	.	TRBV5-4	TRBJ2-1	CASSERTSGKDEQFF	TGTGCCAGCAGCGAGAGGACTAGCGGGAAGGATGAGCAGTTCTTC
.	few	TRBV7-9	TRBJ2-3	CASSLAGGARDTQYF	TGTGCCAGCAGCTTAGCAGGGGGAGCCCGGGATACGCAGTATTTT